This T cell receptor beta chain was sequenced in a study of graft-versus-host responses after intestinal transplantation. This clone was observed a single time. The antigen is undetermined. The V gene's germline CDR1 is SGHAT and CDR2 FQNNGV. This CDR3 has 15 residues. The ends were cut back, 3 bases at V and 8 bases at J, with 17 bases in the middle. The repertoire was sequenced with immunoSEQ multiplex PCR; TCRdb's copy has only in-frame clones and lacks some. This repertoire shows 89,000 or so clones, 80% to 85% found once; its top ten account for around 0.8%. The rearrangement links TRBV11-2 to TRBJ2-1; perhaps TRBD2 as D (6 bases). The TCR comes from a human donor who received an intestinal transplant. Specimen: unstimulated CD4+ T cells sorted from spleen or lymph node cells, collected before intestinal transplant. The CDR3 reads CASSFGTSHLDEQFF. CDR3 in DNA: TGTGCCAGCAGCTTTGGTACTAGCCATTTGGATGAGCAGTTCTTC.